The rows below give T cell receptor beta chains drawn from one sample of a study of T-cell memory formation after mild COVID-19. TCRdb used MiXCR to reprocess the 5' RACE reads, holding one entry per CDR3 protein. The table lists 580,000 or so distinct CDR3 sequences, 17% of them singletons, with 8.1% in the top ten. Sequenced material: PBMCs or a T cell subset sorted from them (not recorded which). The source is an adult woman who had mild COVID-19 (a few samples of this study predate the infection). Cell type and time point are not known. CDR3s leave out the opening cysteine and the closing phenylalanine or tryptophan.

J | V | CDR3
TRBJ2-3 | TRBV7-3 | ASSSYSGGPTDTQY
TRBJ2-7 | TRBV7-9 | ASSPKGGVSYEQY
TRBJ1-1 | TRBV5-1 | ASSPKWMGQRNTEAF
TRBJ2-1 | TRBV27 | ASSTSGTTYNEQF
TRBJ1-2 | TRBV25-1 | ASSEYMTGDYGYT
TRBJ2-7 | TRBV9 | ASSVDPQAHEQY
TRBJ2-1 | TRBV4-3 | ASSHGREGYEQF
TRBJ2-2 | TRBV27 | ASSVKVYAGELF
TRBJ2-7 | TRBV12-3/TRBV12-4 | ASNLRGSSPYEQY
TRBJ2-5 | TRBV12-3/TRBV12-4 | ASSFGGEETQY
TRBJ2-5 | TRBV7-6 | ASSSSLGGGRETQY
TRBJ2-1 | TRBV6-2/TRBV6-3 | ASSYPAWLLAGRNEQF